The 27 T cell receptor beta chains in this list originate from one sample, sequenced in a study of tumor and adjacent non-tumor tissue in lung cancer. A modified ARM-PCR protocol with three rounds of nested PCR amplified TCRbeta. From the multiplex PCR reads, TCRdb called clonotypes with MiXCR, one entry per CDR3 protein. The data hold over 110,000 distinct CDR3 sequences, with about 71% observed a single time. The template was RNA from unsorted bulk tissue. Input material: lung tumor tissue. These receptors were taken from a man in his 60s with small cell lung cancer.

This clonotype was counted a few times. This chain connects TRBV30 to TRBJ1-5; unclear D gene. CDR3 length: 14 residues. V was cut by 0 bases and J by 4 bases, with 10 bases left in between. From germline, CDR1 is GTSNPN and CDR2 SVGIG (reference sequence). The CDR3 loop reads CAWSVHYRNQPQHF. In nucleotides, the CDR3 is TGTGCCTGGAGTGTACATTACAGAAATCAGCCCCAGCATTTT.

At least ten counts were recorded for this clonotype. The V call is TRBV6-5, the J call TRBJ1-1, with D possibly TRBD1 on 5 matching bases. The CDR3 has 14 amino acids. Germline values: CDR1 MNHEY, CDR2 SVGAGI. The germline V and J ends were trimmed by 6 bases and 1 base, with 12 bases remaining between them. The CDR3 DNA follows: TGTGCCAGCAGAAGGGACCATCAGAACACTGAAGCTTTCTTT. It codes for CASRRDHQNTEAFF.

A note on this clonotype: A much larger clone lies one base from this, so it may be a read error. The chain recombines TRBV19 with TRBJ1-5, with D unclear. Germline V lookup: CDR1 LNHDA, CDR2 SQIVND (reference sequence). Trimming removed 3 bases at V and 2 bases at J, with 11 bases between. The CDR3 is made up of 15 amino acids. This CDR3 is CASSMQRHGNQPQHF. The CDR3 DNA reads TGTGCCAGTAGTATGCAACGGCATGGCAATCAGCCCCAGCATTTT.

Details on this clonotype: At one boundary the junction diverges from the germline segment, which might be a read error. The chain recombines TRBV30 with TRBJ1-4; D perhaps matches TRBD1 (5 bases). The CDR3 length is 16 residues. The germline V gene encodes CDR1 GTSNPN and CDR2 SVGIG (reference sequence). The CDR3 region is CACSGLVGTENEKLFF. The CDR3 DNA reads TGTGCCTGTAGTGGCCTAGTAGGGACGGAGAATGAAAAACTGTTTTTT.

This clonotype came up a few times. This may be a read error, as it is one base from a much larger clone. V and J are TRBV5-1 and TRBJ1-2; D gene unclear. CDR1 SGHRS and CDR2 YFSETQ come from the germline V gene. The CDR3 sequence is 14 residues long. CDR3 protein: CASSLDPSNYGYIF. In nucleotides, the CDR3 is TGCGCCAGCAGCTTGGATCCCAGTAACTATGGCTACATCTTC. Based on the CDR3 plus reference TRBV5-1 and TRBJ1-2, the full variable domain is KAGVTQTPRYLIKTRGQQVTLSCSPISGHRSVSWYQQTPGQGLQFLFEYFSETQRNKGNFPGRFSGRQFSNSRSEMNVSTLELGDSALYLCASSLDPSNYGYIFGSGTRLTVV.

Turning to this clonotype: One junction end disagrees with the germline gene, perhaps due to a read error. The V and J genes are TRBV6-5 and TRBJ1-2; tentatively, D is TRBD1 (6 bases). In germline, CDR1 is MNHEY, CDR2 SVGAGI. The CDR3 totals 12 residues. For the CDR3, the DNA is TGTGCCAACAGTACACAGGGCTATGGCTACACCTTC. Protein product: CANSTQGYGYTF.

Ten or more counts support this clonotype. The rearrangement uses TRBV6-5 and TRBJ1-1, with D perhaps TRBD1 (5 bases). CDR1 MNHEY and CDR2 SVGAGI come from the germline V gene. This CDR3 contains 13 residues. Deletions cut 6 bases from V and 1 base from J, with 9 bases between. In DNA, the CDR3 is TGTGCCAGCAGCCTCGGGGCGAACACTGAAGCTTTCTTT. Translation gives CASSLGANTEAFF.

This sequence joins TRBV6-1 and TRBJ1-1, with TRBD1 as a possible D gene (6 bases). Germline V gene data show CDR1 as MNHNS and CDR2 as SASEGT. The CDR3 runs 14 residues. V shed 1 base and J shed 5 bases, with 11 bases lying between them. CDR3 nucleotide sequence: TGTGCCAGCAGTGAAGACGGGGGGCTTACTGAAGCTTTCTTT. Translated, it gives CASSEDGGLTEAFF.

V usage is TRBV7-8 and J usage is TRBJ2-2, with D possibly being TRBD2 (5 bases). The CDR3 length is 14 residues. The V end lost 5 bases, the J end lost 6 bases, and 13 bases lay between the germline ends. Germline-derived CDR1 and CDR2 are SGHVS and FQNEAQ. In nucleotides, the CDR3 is TGTGCCAGCAGCCGCGGACTCCCGGCCGGGGAGCTGTTTTTT. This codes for CASSRGLPAGELFF.

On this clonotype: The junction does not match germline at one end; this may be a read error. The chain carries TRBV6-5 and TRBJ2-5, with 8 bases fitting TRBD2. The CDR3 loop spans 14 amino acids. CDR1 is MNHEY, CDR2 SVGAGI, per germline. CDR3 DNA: TGTGCCAGCAGTAACTCGGGACTAGAAGAGACACAGTACTTC. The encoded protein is CASSNSGLEETQYF.

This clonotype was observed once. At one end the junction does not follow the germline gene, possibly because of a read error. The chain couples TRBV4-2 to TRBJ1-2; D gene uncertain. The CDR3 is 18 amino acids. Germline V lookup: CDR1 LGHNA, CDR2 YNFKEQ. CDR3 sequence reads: CATSQEIGQSSHGYGYTF. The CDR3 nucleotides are TGTGCCACCAGCCAAGAAATCGGCCAGTCAAGCCACGGCTATGGCTACACCTTC.

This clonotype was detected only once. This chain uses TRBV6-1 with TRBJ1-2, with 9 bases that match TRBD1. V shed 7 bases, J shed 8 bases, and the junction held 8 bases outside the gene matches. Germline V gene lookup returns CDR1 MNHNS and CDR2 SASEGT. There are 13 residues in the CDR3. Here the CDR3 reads CASTQGQGMGYTF. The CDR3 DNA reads TGTGCCAGCACCCAAGGACAGGGGATGGGCTACACCTTC.

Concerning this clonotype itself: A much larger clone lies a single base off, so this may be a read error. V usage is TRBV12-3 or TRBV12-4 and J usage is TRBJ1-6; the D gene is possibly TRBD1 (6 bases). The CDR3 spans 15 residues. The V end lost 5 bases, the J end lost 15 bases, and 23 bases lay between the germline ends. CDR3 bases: TGTGCCAGCAGTCTCCAGGGGCAGGGCGCCGCACTCCTCCACTTT. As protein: CASSLQGQGAALLHF.

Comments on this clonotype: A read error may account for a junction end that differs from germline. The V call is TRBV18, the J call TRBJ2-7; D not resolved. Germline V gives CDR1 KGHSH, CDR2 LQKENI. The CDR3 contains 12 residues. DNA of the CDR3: TGTGGCAGCTCAGAACGGGTGTCCGAGCAGTACTTC. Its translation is CGSSERVSEQYF.

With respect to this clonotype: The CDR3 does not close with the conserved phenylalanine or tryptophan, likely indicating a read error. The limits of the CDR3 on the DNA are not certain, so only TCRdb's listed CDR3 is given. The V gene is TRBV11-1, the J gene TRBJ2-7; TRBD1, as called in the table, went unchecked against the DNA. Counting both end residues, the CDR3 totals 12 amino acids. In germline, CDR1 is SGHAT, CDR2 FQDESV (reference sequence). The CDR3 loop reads CATSGQGREQYS.

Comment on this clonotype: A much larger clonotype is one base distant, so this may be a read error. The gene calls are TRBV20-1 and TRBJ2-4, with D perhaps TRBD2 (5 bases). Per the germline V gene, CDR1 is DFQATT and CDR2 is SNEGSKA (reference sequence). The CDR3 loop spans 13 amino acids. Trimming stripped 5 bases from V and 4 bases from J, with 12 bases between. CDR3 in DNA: TGCAGTGCTGAGGGCGTGGGAAAAAACATTCAGTACTTC. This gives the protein CSAEGVGKNIQYF.

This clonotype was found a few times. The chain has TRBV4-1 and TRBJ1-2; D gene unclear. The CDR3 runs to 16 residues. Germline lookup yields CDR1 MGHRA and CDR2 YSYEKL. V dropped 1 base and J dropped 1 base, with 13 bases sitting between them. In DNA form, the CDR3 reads TGCGCCAGCAGCCAAGCTCTCGGGATGAGTAACTATGGCTACACCTTC. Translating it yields CASSQALGMSNYGYTF.

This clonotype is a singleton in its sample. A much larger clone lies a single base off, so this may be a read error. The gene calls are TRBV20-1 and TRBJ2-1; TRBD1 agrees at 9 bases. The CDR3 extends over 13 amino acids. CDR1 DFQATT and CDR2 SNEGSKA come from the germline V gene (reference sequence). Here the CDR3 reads CCARLQGAREQFF. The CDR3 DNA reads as TGCTGTGCTAGGCTACAGGGGGCGCGTGAGCAGTTCTTC.

The CDR3: CASSQEVGPYAYEQYF. The CDR3 DNA reads TGCGCCAGCAGCCAAGAGGTGGGGCCTTATGCCTACGAGCAGTACTTC. V and J are TRBV4-1 and TRBJ2-7, with TRBD1 as a possible D gene (5 bases). CDR3 length: 16 residues. The V and J ends lost 0 bases and 2 bases respectively, with 14 bases between them. From germline, CDR1 is MGHRA and CDR2 YSYEKL.

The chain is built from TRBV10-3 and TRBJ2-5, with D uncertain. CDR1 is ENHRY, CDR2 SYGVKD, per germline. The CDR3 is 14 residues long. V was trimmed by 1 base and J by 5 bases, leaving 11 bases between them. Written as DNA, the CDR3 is TGTGCCATCAGTGAGTACGTGTACTTGGAGACCCAGTACTTC. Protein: CAISEYVYLETQYF.

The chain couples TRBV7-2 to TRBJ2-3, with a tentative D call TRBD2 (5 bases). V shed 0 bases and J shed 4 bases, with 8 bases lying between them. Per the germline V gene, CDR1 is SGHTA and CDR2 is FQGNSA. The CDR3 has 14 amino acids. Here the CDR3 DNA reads TGTGCCAGCAGCTTAGCGGGAGCTGCAGATACGCAGTATTTT. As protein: CASSLAGAADTQYF.

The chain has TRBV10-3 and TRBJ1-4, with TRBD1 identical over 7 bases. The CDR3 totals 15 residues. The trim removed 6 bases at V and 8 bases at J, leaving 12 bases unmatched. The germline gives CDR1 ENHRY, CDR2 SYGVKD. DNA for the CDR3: TGTGCCATCAGCCACGGACAGGTGGGGGCGGAAAAACTGTTTTTT. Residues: CAISHGQVGAEKLFF.

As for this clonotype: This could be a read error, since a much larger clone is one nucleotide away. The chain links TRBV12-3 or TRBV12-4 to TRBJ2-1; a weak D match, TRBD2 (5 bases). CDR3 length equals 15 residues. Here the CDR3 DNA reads TGTGCCAGCAGTTATGGACTGGGAGTCTACGATGAGCAGTTCTTC. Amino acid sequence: CASSYGLGVYDEQFF.

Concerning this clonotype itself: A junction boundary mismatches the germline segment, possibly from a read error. As DNA, the CDR3 is TGTGCCAGCAGCAGGCTAGTAGCGGCGCAAGAGACCCGGTACTTC. Translating it yields CASSRLVAAQETRYF. The chain recombines TRBV5-5 with TRBJ2-5; tentatively, D is TRBD2 (6 bases). This CDR3 spans 15 amino acids. Per the germline V gene, CDR1 is SGHKS and CDR2 is YYEKEE (reference sequence).

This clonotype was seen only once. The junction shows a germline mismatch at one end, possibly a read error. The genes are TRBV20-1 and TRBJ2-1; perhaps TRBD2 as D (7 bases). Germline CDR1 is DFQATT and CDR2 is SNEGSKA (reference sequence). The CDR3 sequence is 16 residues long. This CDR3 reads CSARALEGRGYKEQFF. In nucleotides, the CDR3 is TGCAGCGCTCGGGCTTTAGAGGGGAGGGGGTACAAAGAGCAATTCTTC.

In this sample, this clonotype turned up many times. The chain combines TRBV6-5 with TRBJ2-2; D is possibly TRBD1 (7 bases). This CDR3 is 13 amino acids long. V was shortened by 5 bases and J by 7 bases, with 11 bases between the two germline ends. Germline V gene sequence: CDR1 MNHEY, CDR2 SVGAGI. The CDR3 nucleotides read TGTGCCAGCAGTCGACAGGGAGGCGGGGAGCTGTTTTTT. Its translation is CASSRQGGGELFF.

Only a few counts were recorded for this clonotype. The CDR3 nucleotides read TGTGCCAGCAGTTTACTTCACACAGATACGCAGTATTTT. It is translated as CASSLLHTDTQYF. The gene calls are TRBV12-3 or TRBV12-4 and TRBJ2-3; D remains unclear. The ends were cut back, 2 bases at V and 2 bases at J, with 5 bases in the middle. The CDR3 has 13 amino acids.